The 13 T cell receptor beta chains in this list originate from one sample, sequenced in a study of CD8 T cells in Susac syndrome (dated by TCRdb to about 2019). The library was obtained by the immunoSEQ multiplex PCR assay. RNA was extracted with the RNeasy kit and roughly 0.45 to 1 ug was reverse transcribed using random hexamers. The raw public reads went through TCRdb reprocessing: fastp at Q25, MiXCR clone calling, in-frame beta chains kept. A single entry per CDR3 protein holds the most common genes and DNA from its merged rows. The sample profile shows more than 130,000 distinct CDR3 sequences; nearly 95% of them were found once. The top ten clones comprise about 0.25% of the sample. Input material: CD8+ T cells from PBMCs. Receptors were obtained from a human donor in good health.

This rearrangement joins TRBV20-1 to TRBJ1-1, with D tentatively TRBD1 (6 bases). The CDR3 totals 13 residues. Germline CDR1 and CDR2: DFQATT and SNEGSKA (reference sequence). With 1 base removed from V and 3 bases from J, the gap between germline ends came to 9 bases. CDR3 sequence (DNA): TGCAGTGCTAGAGGTCCAGGGGACACTGAAGCTTTCTTT. Its protein product is CSARGPGDTEAFF.

The chain carries TRBV20-1 and TRBJ2-7; D is unclear. CDR3 size: 14 residues. Per the germline V gene, CDR1 is DFQATT and CDR2 is SNEGSKA (reference sequence). The V and J ends lost 0 bases and 3 bases respectively, with 12 bases between them. The chain's CDR3 is CSARDSEVGYEQYF. The CDR3 DNA is TGCAGTGCTAGAGATTCCGAGGTTGGCTACGAGCAGTACTTC.

This rearrangement joins TRBV19 to TRBJ1-2; D perhaps matches TRBD1 (5 bases). Germline V gives CDR1 LNHDA, CDR2 SQIVND (reference sequence). The CDR3 consists of 14 residues. V lost 6 bases to trimming and J lost 3 bases, with 14 bases between them. In DNA, the CDR3 is TGTGCCAGTAGCGTACAGGCTACCCACTATGGCTACACCTTC. It is translated as CASSVQATHYGYTF.

This chain joins TRBV5-6 and TRBJ2-1, with D unresolved. The CDR3 contains 14 residues. Trimming removed 2 bases at V and 8 bases at J, with 14 bases between. The germline V gene encodes CDR1 SGHDT and CDR2 YYEEEE. The CDR3: CASSLVRAPHEQFF. DNA for the CDR3: TGTGCCAGCAGCTTAGTGCGAGCGCCCCATGAGCAGTTCTTC.

The chain recombines TRBV6-1 with TRBJ1-1; D is unclear. The CDR3 runs to 13 residues. Germline V gene data show CDR1 as MNHNS and CDR2 as SASEGT. The V and J ends lost 2 bases and 5 bases respectively, with 9 bases between them. Here the CDR3 reads CASSEKGSTEAFF. Written as DNA, the CDR3 is TGTGCCAGCAGTGAAAAGGGAAGTACTGAAGCTTTCTTT.

This chain links TRBV28 with TRBJ2-7; D could derive from TRBD1 or TRBD2 (5 bases each). This CDR3 contains 13 residues. Looked up from germline, CDR1 is MDHEN and CDR2 is SYDVKM. The ends were cut back, 2 bases at V and 6 bases at J, with 11 bases in the middle. The CDR3 spells CASSLRSGGEQYF. The CDR3 nucleotides read TGTGCCAGCAGTTTAAGGAGTGGGGGCGAGCAGTACTTC.

The V gene is TRBV9, the J gene TRBJ1-3, with D unresolved. The CDR3 spans 13 residues. The germline V and J ends were trimmed by 2 bases and 2 bases, with 5 bases remaining between them. Germline V gene sequence: CDR1 SGDLS, CDR2 YYNGEE. The CDR3 bases are TGTGCCAGCAGCGTGAACACTGGAAACACCATATATTTT. This encodes CASSVNTGNTIYF.

The chain carries TRBV27 and TRBJ2-2, with D hard to call. This CDR3 has 14 residues. Trimming left V 0 bases short and J 4 bases short, with 6 bases between. Looked up from germline, CDR1 is MNHEY and CDR2 is SMNVEV (reference sequence). The CDR3 is CASSLSISTGELFF. CDR3 nucleotide sequence: TGTGCCAGCAGTTTATCGATCTCCACCGGGGAGCTGTTTTTT.

J is TRBJ2-1 and V is TRBV28, with 10 bases matching TRBD2. Germline values: CDR1 MDHEN, CDR2 SYDVKM. This CDR3 has 17 amino acids. The V gene end was trimmed by 6 bases and the J gene end by 5 bases; junction bases not matched to a gene: 13. In nucleotides, the CDR3 is TGTGCCAGCAGCTCCCCCGGACTAGCGGAGCCCCACAATGAGCAGTTCTTC. Its translation: CASSSPGLAEPHNEQFF. The full variable domain, with the rest looked up from reference TRBV28 and TRBJ2-1, is DVKVTQSSRYLVKRTGEKVFLECVQDMDHENMFWYRQDPGLGLRLIYFSYDVKMKEKGDIPEGYSVSREKKERFSLILESASTNQTSMYLCASSSPGLAEPHNEQFFGPGTRLTVL.

The V and J genes are TRBV6-2 or TRBV6-3 and TRBJ1-5; the D is unclear. In germline, CDR1 is MNHEY, CDR2 SVGEGT. The CDR3 has 14 amino acids. Deletions cut 7 bases from V and 3 bases from J, with 13 bases between. This CDR3 is CASTTSPDNQPQHF. The DNA of the CDR3 is TGTGCCAGCACAACGAGTCCGGACAATCAGCCCCAGCATTTT.

The rearrangement joins TRBV20-1 to TRBJ2-3; a possible D gene is TRBD2 (7 bases). The CDR3 spans 13 residues. V was pared by 6 bases and J by 5 bases, with 15 bases between. CDR1 and CDR2 from the germline V gene are DFQATT and SNEGSKA (reference sequence). DNA for the CDR3: TGCAGTGCCGGGGGCGGGAGAGGAGATACGCAGTATTTT. Translating it yields CSAGGGRGDTQYF.

The chain joins TRBV27 to TRBJ1-5, with D tentatively TRBD1 (6 bases). V lost 2 bases and J lost 3, with 11 bases in between. Germline V gene data show CDR1 as MNHEY and CDR2 as SMNVEV (reference sequence). The CDR3 covers 15 residues. The CDR3 spells CASSLDGQLNQPQHF. The CDR3 region has the DNA TGTGCCAGCAGTTTAGATGGACAGCTCAATCAGCCCCAGCATTTT.

The gene calls are TRBV27 and TRBJ2-7; D gene unclear. V lost 0 bases and J 3 bases, leaving 9 bases between the germline ends. Germline V gene data show CDR1 as MNHEY and CDR2 as SMNVEV (reference sequence). CDR3 size: 14 residues. The CDR3: CASSLSKGNYEQYF. The CDR3 DNA reads TGTGCCAGCAGTTTATCCAAGGGTAACTACGAGCAGTACTTC.